Listed here are 9 T cell receptor beta chains from one sample, sequenced in a study of control samples from healthy donors and cancer patients. Data came from immunoSEQ multiplex PCR; TCRdb stores just in-frame clones and leaves some out. The repertoire includes about 89,000 clones, about 89% of them detected once, and approximately 21% sits in the top ten. Material: blood. The receptors were gathered from a man aged 25-45 years in good health.

The chain employs TRBV6-5 and TRBJ2-3, with D possibly matching TRBD2 (5 bases). Trimming left V 11 bases short and J 0 bases short, with 15 bases between. The length of the CDR3 is 14 residues. Germline V lookup: CDR1 MNHEY, CDR2 SVGAGI. The DNA of the CDR3 is TGTGCCGCCCGCCAAAGCGGAAGCACAGATACGCAGTATTTT. This gives the protein CAARQSGSTDTQYF.

The V gene is TRBV9, the J gene TRBJ1-6; D gene ambiguous. V dropped 0 bases and J dropped 8 bases, with 9 bases sitting between them. CDR1 SGDLS and CDR2 YYNGEE come from the germline V gene. The CDR3 extends over 14 amino acids. In nucleotides, the CDR3 is TGTGCCAGCAGCGTAGACGGGCTAGATTCACCCCTCCACTTT. Translated: CASSVDGLDSPLHF.

The chain employs TRBV24-1 and TRBJ2-3, with a possible D match to TRBD1 (5 bases). Germline V CDR1 and CDR2: KGHDR, SFDVKD. The CDR3 length is 12 residues. Trimming removed 9 bases at V and 2 bases at J, with 8 bases between. CDR3 DNA: TGTGCCACCGGACAAAACACAGATACGCAGTATTTT. It codes for CATGQNTDTQYF.

The rearrangement links TRBV3-1 (or the pseudogene TRBV3-2) to TRBJ2-7; a possible D gene is TRBD2 (5 bases). CDR1 is LGHDT and CDR2 is YNNKEL in the germline V gene (reference sequence). The CDR3 consists of 12 residues. V lost 4 bases to trimming and J lost 7 bases, with 11 bases between them. The CDR3 is CASSLGGGEQYV. The CDR3 bases are TGTGCCAGCAGCCTAGGAGGAGGAGAGCAGTACGTC.

V usage is TRBV6-1 and J usage is TRBJ1-5; D unclear. Trimming shortened V by 2 bases and J by 6 bases, and 11 bases separated the two germline ends. This CDR3 is 14 amino acids long. Germline V CDR1 and CDR2: MNHNS, SASEGT. CDR3 nucleotides: TGTGCCAGCAGTGAATTTAGATCGGGTCAGCCCCAGCATTTT. It encodes CASSEFRSGQPQHF.

The chain employs TRBV19 and TRBJ2-7, with 9 bases fitting TRBD1. Germline V gives CDR1 LNHDA, CDR2 SQIVND (reference sequence). The CDR3 has 14 residues. Trimming removed 4 bases from V and 4 bases from J; junction bases left unmatched: 5. DNA of the CDR3: TGTGCCAGTAGTACCGGGACAGGGAAGTACGAGCAGTACTTC. The encoded protein is CASSTGTGKYEQYF.

The rearrangement uses TRBV5-1 and TRBJ1-6; D unclear. There are 13 residues in the CDR3. Germline V lookup: CDR1 SGHRS, CDR2 YFSETQ. The germline V and J ends were trimmed by 2 bases and 5 bases, with 5 bases remaining between them. The CDR3 here is CASSFSDNSPLHF. Written as DNA, the CDR3 is TGCGCCAGCAGCTTCAGCGATAATTCACCCCTCCACTTT.

The genes are TRBV19 and TRBJ2-5; 7 nucleotides match TRBD2. The CDR3 is made up of 15 amino acids. After removal of 5 bases from V and 2 bases from J, the junction contained 8 bases not matched to a gene. Germline-derived CDR1 and CDR2 are LNHDA and SQIVND (reference sequence). The DNA for the CDR3 is TGTGCCAGTAGTCCTCTCTTGGGGGGGCAAGAGACCCAGTACTTC. Its translation is CASSPLLGGQETQYF.

The rearrangement uses TRBV24-1 and TRBJ1-2; D is unclear. The ends were cut back, 2 bases at V and 0 bases at J, with 6 bases in the middle. The CDR3 contains 14 residues. Germline CDR1 reads KGHDR; CDR2 reads SFDVKD. For the CDR3, the DNA is TGTGCCACCAGTGATTACGGATCTAACTATGGCTACACCTTC. This encodes CATSDYGSNYGYTF.